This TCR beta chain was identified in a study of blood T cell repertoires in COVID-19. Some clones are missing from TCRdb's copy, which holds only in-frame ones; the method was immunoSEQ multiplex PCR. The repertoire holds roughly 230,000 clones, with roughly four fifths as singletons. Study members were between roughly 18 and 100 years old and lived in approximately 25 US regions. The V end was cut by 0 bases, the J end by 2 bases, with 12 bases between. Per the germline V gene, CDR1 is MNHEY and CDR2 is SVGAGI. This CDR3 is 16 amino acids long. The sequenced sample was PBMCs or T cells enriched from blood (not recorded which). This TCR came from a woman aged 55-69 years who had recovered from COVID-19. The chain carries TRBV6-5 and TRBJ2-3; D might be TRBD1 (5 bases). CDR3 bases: TGTGCCAGCAGTTACTCTGCCAGGGTTCACACAGATACGCAGTATTTT. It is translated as CASSYSARVHTDTQYF.